The next 9 T cell receptor beta chains were all read from a single sample in a study of cytomegalovirus exposure and HLA in healthy donors. Measured with immunoSEQ multiplex PCR; TCRdb has only the in-frame clones, and not every one. Of about 110,000 clones listed, almost 96% are singletons. Source material: PBMCs. These receptors were obtained from a woman younger than 30 in good health and CMV-seronegative.

This rearrangement joins TRBV5-1 to TRBJ1-1, with 11 bases identical to TRBD1. Germline CDR1 reads SGHRS; CDR2 reads YFSETQ. V was clipped by 0 bases and J by 4 bases; unmatched bases: 5. The CDR3 covers 16 residues. CDR3 nucleotides: TGCGCCAGCAGCTTGGGGACAGGGGGCGCCAGCACTGAAGCTTTCTTT. The encoded protein is CASSLGTGGASTEAFF.

The chain recombines TRBV5-1 with TRBJ2-1; the D is unclear. The V and J ends lost 9 bases and 4 bases respectively, with 17 bases between them. The CDR3 covers 14 residues. Germline-derived CDR1 and CDR2 are SGHRS and YFSETQ. The CDR3 DNA is TGCGCCATCGTAGACAAACCTCTTTACAATGAGCAGTTCTTC. Protein: CAIVDKPLYNEQFF.

The J gene is TRBJ1-5, the V gene TRBV2; a possible D gene is TRBD1 (6 bases). Germline V gene lookup returns CDR1 SNHLY and CDR2 FYNNEI. The CDR3 extends over 14 amino acids. Trimming pared 5 bases from V and 8 bases from J, leaving 16 bases between. CDR3 region: CASSQQGPKEPQHF. The CDR3 coding sequence is TGTGCCAGCAGTCAACAGGGCCCCAAGGAGCCCCAGCATTTT.

This clone came up once. The V gene is TRBV10-3, the J gene TRBJ2-3; D is unclear. CDR1 is ENHRY, CDR2 SYGVKD, per germline. CDR3 length: 13 residues. Between the trimmed V and J ends, which lost 5 bases and 2 bases, there was a span of 8 bases. The CDR3 DNA is TGTGCCATCAGTCCCCTTCTCACAGATACGCAGTATTTT. It codes for CAISPLLTDTQYF.

The rearrangement links TRBV6-4 to TRBJ1-5, with D unclear. V gave up 4 bases and J gave up 6 bases, with 10 bases separating them. CDR3 length: 13 amino acids. CDR1 is MRHNA and CDR2 is SNTAGT in the germline V gene. DNA for the CDR3: TGTGCCAGCAGTGCCCTAGCGGGTCAGCCCCAGCATTTT. Encoded protein: CASSALAGQPQHF.

This chain uses TRBV7-6 with TRBJ2-1, with no clear D. Germline V gene lookup returns CDR1 SGHVS and CDR2 FNYEAQ. The CDR3 length is 15 residues. V was shortened by 4 bases and J by 2 bases, with 12 bases between the two germline ends. CDR3 coding DNA: TGTGCCAGCAGCTCATCATCCCCGGCCTACAATGAGCAGTTCTTC. It yields the protein CASSSSSPAYNEQFF.

The chain carries TRBV5-6 and TRBJ2-5; TRBD1 aligns across 8 bases. The CDR3 is 18 residues long. V was clipped by 3 bases and J by 5 bases; unmatched bases: 18. Germline lookup yields CDR1 SGHDT and CDR2 YYEEEE. The CDR3 spells CASSWTGRRPRVGETQYF. The CDR3 region has the DNA TGTGCCAGCAGCTGGACAGGGCGGCGGCCCCGGGTAGGGGAGACCCAGTACTTC.

This chain uses TRBV4-1 with TRBJ1-2, with a tentative D call TRBD1 (5 bases). V lost 1 base and J lost 3, with 9 bases in between. The CDR3 has 14 amino acids. Germline CDR1 MGHRA, CDR2 YSYEKL. For the CDR3, the DNA is TGCGCCAGCAGCCAAGTGGGGGGAGACTATGGCTACACCTTC. Its translation is CASSQVGGDYGYTF.

V is TRBV6-6 and J is TRBJ1-1; no firm D call. V was shortened by 6 bases and J by 3 bases, with 14 bases between the two germline ends. Germline V CDR1 and CDR2: MNHNY, SVGAGI (reference sequence). This CDR3 is 14 amino acids long. Written as DNA, the CDR3 is TGTGCCAGCAGCGACCCAGGTCCGCACACTGAAGCTTTCTTT. Encoded protein: CASSDPGPHTEAFF.